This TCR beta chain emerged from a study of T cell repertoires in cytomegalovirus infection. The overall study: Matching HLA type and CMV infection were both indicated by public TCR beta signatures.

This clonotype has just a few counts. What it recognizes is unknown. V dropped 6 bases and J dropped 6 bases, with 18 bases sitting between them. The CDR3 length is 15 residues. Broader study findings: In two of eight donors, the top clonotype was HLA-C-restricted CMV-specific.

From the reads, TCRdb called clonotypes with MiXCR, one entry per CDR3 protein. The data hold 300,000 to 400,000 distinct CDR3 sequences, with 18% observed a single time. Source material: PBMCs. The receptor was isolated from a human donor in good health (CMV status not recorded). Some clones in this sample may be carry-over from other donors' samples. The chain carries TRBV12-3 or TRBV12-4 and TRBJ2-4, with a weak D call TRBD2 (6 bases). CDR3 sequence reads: CASSAEGTGRNIQYF. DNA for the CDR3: TGTGCCAGCAGCGCTGAAGGGACTGGACGAAACATTCAGTACTTC.